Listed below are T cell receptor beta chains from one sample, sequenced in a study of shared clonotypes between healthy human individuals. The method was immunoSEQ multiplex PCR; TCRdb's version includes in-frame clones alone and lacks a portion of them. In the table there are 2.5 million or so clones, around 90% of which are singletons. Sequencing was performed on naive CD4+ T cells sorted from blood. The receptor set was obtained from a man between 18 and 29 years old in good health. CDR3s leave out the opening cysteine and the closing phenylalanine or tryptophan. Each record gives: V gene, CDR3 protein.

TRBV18	ASSPEGWYNEQF
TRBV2	ASGVRVQETQY
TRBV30	AWSPRWAF
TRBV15	ATSRERGASNEKLF
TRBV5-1	ASSDPGGGNEQF
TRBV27	ASSLIRRNDQPQH
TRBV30	AGDSGNTIY
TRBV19	ASSMTGRTANYGYT
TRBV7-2	ASSFRTSGGFTYEQY
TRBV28	ASSTLMGTGGEKLF
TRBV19	ASIPGPKGKLF
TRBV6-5	ASSSVYEQY
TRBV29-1	SVAPRLAGDNEQF
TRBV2	ASSEVGRTDTQY
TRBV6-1	ASSEITNRGLAGGGTGELF
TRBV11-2	ASSALQGAGGYT
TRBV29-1	SVGGVGGNYGYT
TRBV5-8	ASSISRGRTEAF
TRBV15	ATSRDRDTPVMY
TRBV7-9	ASSLAGGHGYT
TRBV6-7	AIRDRDRKNIQY
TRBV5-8	ASSGLAGANEQF
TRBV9	ASGDRSNQPQH
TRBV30	AWSPGLASTDTQY
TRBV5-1	ASSYQGASGANVLT
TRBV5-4	ASSQGGLTGNYGYT
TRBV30	AWSVGGAGANVLT
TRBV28	ASTSSYNSPLH
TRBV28	ASCGAVQPQH
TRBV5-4	ASSLGLAGAADTQY
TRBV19	ASSETGGSNQPQH
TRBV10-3	AIRSGASGGYT
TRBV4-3	ASSQEEWDREGYT
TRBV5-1	ASSSQGQGQLEKLF
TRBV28	ATRDRLGRPQH
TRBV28	AGTEANSYYT
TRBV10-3	AIATGGELGSQY
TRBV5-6	ASSRPSGWEAGANVLT
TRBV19	ASSVAGISNQPQH
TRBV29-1	SVGASGLQETQY
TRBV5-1	ASSLDRNNYGYT
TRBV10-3	AISEIGGGYT
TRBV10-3	AISESTSGGAIATQY
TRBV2	ASSLQSGNTIY
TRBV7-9	ASSLVERQDYGYT
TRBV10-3	AISRSQTDTQY
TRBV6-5	ASRRGGVNEQF
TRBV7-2	ASSQRGNLGSEQY
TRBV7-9	ASSLATGATDTQY
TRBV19	ASSETSNQPQH
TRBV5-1	ASSGPGQEKNEQF
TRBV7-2	ASSSQGQYTQY
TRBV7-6	ASSGIRNSYNEQF
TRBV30	AWRGGSNSPLH
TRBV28	ASSLSGTGSTYNSPLH
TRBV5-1	ASSSPGDVQED